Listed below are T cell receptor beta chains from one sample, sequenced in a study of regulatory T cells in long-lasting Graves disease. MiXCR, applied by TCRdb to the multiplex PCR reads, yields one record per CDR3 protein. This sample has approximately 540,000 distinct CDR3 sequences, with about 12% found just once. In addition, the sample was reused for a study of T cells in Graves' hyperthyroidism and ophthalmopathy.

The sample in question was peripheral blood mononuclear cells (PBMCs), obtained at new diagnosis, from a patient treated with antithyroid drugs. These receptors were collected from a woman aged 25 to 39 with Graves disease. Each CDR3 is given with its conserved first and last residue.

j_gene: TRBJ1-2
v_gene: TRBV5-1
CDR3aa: CASSSAGSNYGYTF

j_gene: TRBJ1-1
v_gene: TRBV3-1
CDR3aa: CASSQDTLGTEAFF

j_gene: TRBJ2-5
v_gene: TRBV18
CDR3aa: CASSPMETQYF

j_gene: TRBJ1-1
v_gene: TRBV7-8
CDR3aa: CASSLATRGGTEAFF

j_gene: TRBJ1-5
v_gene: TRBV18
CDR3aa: CASSPTTGRDQPQHF

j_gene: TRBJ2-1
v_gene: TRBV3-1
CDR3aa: CASSQGTSGSDEQFF

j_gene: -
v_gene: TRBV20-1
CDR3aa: CSARDLAEGNEQYF

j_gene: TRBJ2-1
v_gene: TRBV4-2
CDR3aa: CASSQVEGVDEQFF

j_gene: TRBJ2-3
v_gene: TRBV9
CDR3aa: CASSVIAGADTQYF

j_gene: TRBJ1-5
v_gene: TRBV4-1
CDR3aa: CASSQGKGGTNQPQHF

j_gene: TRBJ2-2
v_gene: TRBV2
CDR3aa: CASSGGVQGRNTGELFF

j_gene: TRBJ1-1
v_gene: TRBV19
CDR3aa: CASSIVPQGGTEAFF

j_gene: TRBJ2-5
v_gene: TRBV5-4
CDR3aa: CASSLASLSRETQYF

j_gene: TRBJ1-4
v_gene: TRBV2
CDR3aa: CASSDGQLNEKLFF

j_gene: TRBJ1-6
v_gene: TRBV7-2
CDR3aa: CASSFSPRSSPLHF

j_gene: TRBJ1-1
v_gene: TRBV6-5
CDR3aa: CASSYGARHTEAFF

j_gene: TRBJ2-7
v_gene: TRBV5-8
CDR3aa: CASRGLRGTYEQYF

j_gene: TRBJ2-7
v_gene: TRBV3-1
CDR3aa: CASSQDPGLYEQYF

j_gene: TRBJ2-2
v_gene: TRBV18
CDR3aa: CASSPRDRATGELFF

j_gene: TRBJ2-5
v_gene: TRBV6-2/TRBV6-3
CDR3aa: CASTQRGSTQYF

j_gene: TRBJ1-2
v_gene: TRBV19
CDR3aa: CASSQGWSGYTF

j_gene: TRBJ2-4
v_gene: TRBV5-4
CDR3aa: CASSLGGGKNIQYF

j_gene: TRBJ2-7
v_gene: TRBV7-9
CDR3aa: CASSSRTGAYEQYF

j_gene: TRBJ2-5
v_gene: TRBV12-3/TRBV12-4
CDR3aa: CASSLRGSPSGTQYF

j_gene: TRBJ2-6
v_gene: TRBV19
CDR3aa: CATLDGGFGANVLTF

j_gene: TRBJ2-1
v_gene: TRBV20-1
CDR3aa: CSAREKGASGLGEQFF

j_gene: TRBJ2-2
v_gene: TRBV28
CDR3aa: CAIMTPNTGELFF

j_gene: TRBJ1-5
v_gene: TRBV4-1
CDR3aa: CASSQDARVGQPQHF

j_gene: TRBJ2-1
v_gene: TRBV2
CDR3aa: CAIHPRQGSYNEQFF

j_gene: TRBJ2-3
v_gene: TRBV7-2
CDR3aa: CASSLTRALGTDTQYF

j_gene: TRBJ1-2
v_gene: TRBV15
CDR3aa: CATSSSPGRTSYGYTF

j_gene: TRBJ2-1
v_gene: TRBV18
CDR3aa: CASSPSGLAGANEQFF

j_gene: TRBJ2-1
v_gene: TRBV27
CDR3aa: CASSLMVQLYNEQFF

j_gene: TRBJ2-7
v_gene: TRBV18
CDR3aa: CASSPGRPLSHEQYF

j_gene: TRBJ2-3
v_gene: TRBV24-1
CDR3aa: CATGTGLAGRAQYF

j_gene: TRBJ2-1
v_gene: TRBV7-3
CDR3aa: CASSPTGKSSYNEQFF

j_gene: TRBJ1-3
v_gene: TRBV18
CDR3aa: CASSPPAVSGNTIYF

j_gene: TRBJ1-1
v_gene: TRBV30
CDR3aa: CAWSMGGAEAFF

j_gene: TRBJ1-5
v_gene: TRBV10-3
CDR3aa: CAISESPRNQPQHF

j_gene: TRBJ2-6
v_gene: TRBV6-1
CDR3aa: CASRRTGGSGANVLTF

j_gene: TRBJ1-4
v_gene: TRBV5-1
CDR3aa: CASSLDLPGTANEKLFF

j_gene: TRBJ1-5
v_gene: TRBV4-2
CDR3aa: CASSPESDSNQPQHF

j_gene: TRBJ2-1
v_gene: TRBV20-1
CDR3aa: CSAGQAGRYNEQFF

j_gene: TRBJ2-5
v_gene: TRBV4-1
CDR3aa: CASSHLIGTQETQYF

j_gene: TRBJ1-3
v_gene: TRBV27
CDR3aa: CASSTYRGTGNTIYF

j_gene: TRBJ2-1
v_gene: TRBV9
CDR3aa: CASSVEGYSYNEQFF

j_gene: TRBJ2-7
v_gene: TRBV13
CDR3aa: CASSRTDRGYEQYF

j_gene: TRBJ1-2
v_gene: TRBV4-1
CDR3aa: CASSQGIRGRDYGYTF

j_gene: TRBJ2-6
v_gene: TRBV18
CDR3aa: CASSPEWGSGANVLTF

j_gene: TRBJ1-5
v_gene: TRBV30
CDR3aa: CAWSEELGQPQHF

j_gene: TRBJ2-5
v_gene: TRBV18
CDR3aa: CASSKISQETQYF

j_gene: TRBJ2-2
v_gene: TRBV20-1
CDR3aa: CSARAAGRTNTGELFF

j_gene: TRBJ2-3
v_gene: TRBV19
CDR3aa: CASSMGLAVHTQYF

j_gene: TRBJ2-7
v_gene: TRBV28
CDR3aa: CASSLTGETYEQYF

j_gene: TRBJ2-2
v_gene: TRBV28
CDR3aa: CASSRQANTGELFF

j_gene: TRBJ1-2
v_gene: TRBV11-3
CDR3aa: CASSSQTLRGYTF

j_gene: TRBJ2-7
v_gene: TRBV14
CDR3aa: CASSQDRRDRVDEQYF

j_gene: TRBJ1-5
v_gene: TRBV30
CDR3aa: CAWSDKRGGQPQHF